These 3 T cell receptor beta chains came from one sample sequenced in a study of follicular helper T cells after annual influenza vaccination. As for time point: 2015-2016 season, pre-vaccination. Sequenced by immunoSEQ multiplex PCR; TCRdb stores in-frame clones only, minus some. This repertoire shows roughly 4,600 clones, about 79% found once; its top ten account for around 2.1%. Sequencing used CXCR5+ CD38- circulating T follicular helper cells from blood, obtained on the day of influenza vaccination. Documented subset: circulating Tfh, non-naive CD4+CXCR5+PD-1+ (ICOS+CD38+ or ICOS-CD38-). The receptors here all came from an adult who received the influenza vaccine.

The chain links TRBV11-2 to TRBJ1-1; 7 nucleotides line up with TRBD1. The CDR3 extends over 16 amino acids. Germline assignment: CDR1 SGHAT and CDR2 FQNNGV. The ends lost 5 bases at V and 1 base at J; junction bases unmatched: 10. CDR3 in DNA: TGTGCCAGCAGCGCCGCGGGACAGTTCAGGAACACTGAAGCTTTCTTT. Translating it yields CASSAAGQFRNTEAFF.

This chain connects TRBV27 to TRBJ1-1; possibly TRBD1 for D (6 bases). Trimming cost V 3 bases and J 5 bases, with 10 bases left between them. The germline gives CDR1 MNHEY, CDR2 SMNVEV (reference sequence). This CDR3 comprises 13 residues. In DNA, the CDR3 is TGTGCCAGCAGTTTTTCACAGGGTACTGAAGCTTTCTTT. The encoded protein is CASSFSQGTEAFF.

This clone was observed a single time. The rearrangement joins TRBV14 to TRBJ2-7; D is undetermined. Trimming pared 1 base from V and 7 bases from J, leaving 20 bases between. This CDR3 is built from 16 residues. The germline V gene has CDR1 SGHDN and CDR2 FVKESK. Here the CDR3 DNA reads TGTGCCAGCAGCCAAGTTGTAAGGCCCATACGTAAAGAGCAGTACTTC. Protein: CASSQVVRPIRKEQYF.